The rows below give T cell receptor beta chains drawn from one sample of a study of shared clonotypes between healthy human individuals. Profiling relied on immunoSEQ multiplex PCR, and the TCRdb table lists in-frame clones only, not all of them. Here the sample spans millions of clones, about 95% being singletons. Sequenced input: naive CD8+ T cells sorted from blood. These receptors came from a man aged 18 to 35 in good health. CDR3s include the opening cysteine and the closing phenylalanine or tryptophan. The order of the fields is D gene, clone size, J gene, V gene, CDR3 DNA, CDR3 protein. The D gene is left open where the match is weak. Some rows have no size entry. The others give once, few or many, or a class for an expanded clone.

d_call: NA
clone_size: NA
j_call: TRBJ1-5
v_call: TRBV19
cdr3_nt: TGTGCCAGTAGTATCTGGGGCGATAGCAATCAGCCCCAGCATTTT
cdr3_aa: CASSIWGDSNQPQHF

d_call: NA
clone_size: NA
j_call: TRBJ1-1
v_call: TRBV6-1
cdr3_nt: TGTGCCAGCAGTGAAAGGGGCACTGAAGCTTTCTTT
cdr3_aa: CASSERGTEAFF

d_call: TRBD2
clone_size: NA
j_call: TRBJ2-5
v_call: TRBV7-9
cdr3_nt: TGTGCCAGCAGCTTATTGACTAGCGGGACTTGGGAGACCCAGTACTTC
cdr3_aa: CASSLLTSGTWETQYF

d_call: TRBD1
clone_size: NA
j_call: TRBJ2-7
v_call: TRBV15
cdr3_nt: TGTGCCACCAGCAGAGGATGGACAGGGGAGAACGAGCAGTACTTC
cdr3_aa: CATSRGWTGENEQYF

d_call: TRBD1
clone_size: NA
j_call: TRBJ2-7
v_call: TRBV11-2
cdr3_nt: TGTGCCAGCAGCCCAAGGGACAGTAGGTCCTACGAGCAGTACTTC
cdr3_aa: CASSPRDSRSYEQYF

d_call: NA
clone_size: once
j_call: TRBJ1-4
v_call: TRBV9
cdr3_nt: TGTGCCAGCAGCGTAGACTTTTCCAGGACGAATGAAAAACTGTTTTTT
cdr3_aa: CASSVDFSRTNEKLFF

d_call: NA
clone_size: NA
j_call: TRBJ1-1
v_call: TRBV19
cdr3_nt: TGTGCCAGTAGTCCCAGAGTCGACTGGGTGAACACTGAAGCTTTCTTT
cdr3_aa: CASSPRVDWVNTEAFF

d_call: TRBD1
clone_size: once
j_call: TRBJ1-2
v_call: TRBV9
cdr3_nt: TGTGCCAGCAGCGAGGAGGGGGCTGTTGTTGGCTACACCTTC
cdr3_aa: CASSEEGAVVGYTF

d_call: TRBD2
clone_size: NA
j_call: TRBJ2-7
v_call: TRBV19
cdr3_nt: TGTGCCAGTAGTCGAGCGAATCAAGCGGGAGGTGAAGAGCAGTACTTC
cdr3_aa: CASSRANQAGGEEQYF

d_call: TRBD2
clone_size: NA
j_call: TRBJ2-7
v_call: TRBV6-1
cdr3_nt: TGTGCCAGCAGATTAAGGGAGGGCCCAAGCGAGCAGTACTTC
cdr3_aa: CASRLREGPSEQYF

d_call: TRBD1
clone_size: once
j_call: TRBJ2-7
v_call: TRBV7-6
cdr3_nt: TGTGCCAGCAGCTGGGGACAGGGGGCGGCCGAGCAGTACTTC
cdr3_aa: CASSWGQGAAEQYF

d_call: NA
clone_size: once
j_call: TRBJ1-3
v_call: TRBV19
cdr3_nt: TGTGCCAGTAAAGAGGCCTCTGGAAACACCATATATTTT
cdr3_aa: CASKEASGNTIYF

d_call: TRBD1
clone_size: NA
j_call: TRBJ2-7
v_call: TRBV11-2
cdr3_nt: TGTGCCAGCAGCATTACAGGGGCCTACGAGCAGTACTTC
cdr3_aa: CASSITGAYEQYF

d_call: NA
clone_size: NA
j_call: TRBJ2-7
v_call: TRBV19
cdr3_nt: TGTGCCAGTAGCCCCAGGGTGGGATCCTACGAGCAGTACTTC
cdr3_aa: CASSPRVGSYEQYF

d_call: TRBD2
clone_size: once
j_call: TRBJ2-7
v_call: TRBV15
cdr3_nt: TGTGCCACCAGCAGAGTACCTAGCGGATCCTACGAGCAGTACTTC
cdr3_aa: CATSRVPSGSYEQYF

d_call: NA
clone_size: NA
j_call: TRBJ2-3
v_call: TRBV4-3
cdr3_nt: TGCGCCAGCAGCCAAGGAGACGGATACACAGATACGCAGTATTTT
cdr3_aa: CASSQGDGYTDTQYF

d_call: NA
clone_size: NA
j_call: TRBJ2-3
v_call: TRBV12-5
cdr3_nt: TGTGCTAGTGGTTTGCCCCCGACCGGGACGAAAGGCGGTACGCAGTATTTT
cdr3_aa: CASGLPPTGTKGGTQYF

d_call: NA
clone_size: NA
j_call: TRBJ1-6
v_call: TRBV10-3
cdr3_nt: TGTGCCACCTGGGACTCAGCGAGCTCCTATAATTCACCCCTCCACTTT
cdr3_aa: CATWDSASSYNSPLHF

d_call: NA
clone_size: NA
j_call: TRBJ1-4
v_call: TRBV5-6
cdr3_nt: TGTGCCAGCAACCGAGGGGGTGAAAAACTGTTTTTT
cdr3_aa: CASNRGGEKLFF

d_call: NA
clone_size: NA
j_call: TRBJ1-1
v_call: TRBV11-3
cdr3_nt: TGTGCCAGCAGCTTAGAGGCGGGAGGAGGTACTGAAGCTTTCTTT
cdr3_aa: CASSLEAGGGTEAFF

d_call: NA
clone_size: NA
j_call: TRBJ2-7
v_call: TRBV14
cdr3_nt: TGTGCCAGCAGCATAGGCCCCGGTCCTGGGGGCGAGCAGTACTTC
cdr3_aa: CASSIGPGPGGEQYF

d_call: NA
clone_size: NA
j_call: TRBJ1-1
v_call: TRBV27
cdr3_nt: TGTGCCAGCAGTCCCTCCGGGGTGGCATTTCGAACAAATGAAGCTTTCTTT
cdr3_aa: CASSPSGVAFRTNEAFF

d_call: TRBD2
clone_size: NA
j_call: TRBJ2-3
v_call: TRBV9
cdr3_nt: TGTGCCAGCAGCGGCCTAGGGACTAGCGGGGGCACAGATACGCAGTATTTT
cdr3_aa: CASSGLGTSGGTDTQYF

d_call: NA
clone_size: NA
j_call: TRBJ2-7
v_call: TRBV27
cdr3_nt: TGTGCCAGCAGCCATGGACAGTCATACGAGCAGTACTTC
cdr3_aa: CASSHGQSYEQYF

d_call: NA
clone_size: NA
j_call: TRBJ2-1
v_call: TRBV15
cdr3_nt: TGTGCCACCAGCACGACACATCCCTCCTACAATGAGCAGTTCTTC
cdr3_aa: CATSTTHPSYNEQFF

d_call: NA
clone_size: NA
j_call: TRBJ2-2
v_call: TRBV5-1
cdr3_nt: TGCGCCAGCAGCTTGGATGGCGGGGAGCTGTTTTTT
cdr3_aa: CASSLDGGELFF

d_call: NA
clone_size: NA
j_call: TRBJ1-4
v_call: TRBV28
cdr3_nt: TGTGCCAGCAGCTATACAGGTTCAAGGGAAAAACTGTTTTTT
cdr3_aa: CASSYTGSREKLFF

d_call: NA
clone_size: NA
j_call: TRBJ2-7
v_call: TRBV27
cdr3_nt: TGTGCCAGCAGTTTGAACAGATTACCCTACGAGCAGTACTTC
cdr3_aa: CASSLNRLPYEQYF

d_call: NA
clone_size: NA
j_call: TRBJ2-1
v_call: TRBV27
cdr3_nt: TGTGCCAGCAGTCCGTCGGGCCATAATGAGCAGTTCTTC
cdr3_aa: CASSPSGHNEQFF

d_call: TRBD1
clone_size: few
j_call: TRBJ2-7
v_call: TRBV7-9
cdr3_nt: TGTGCCAGCAGCTTGATTACAGGGGCCGAGCAGTACTTC
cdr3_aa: CASSLITGAEQYF

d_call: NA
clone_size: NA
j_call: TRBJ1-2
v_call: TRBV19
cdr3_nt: TGTGCCAGTAGTATAGATCTGACCCATCCCTATGGCTACACCTTC
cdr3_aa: CASSIDLTHPYGYTF

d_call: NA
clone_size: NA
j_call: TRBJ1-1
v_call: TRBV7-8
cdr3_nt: TGTGCCAGCAGCTTACTCTCGATAAGGACTGAAGCTTTCTTT
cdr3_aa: CASSLLSIRTEAFF

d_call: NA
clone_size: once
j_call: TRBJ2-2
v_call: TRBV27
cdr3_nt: TGTGCCAGCAGTTTTCTTTGGCAGTCGATCCCCGGGGAGCTGTTTTTT
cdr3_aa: CASSFLWQSIPGELFF

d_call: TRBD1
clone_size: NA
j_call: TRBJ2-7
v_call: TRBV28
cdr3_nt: TGTGCCAGCAGTCACAGGGGGTTGAGCTCCTACGAGCAGTACTTC
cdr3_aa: CASSHRGLSSYEQYF

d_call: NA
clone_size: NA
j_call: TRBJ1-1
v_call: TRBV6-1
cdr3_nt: TGTGCCAGCAGTGAAGATCAGGGCGTGAACACTGAAGCTTTCTTT
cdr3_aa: CASSEDQGVNTEAFF

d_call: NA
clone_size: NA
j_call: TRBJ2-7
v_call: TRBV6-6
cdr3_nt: TGTGCCAGCAGTTACGGCGGAGATCTCTCCTACGAGCAGTACTTC
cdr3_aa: CASSYGGDLSYEQYF

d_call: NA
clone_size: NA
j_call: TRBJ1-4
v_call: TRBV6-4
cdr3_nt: TGTGCCAGAGGGAGGAGTTCGGGGGATGAAAAACTGTTTTTT
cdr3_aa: CARGRSSGDEKLFF

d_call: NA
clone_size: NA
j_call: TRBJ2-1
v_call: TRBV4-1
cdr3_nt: TGCGCCAGCAGCCAGGTGACTCCAAACTATGAGCAGTTCTTC
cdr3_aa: CASSQVTPNYEQFF

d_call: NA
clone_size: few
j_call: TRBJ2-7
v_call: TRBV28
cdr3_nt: TGTGCCAGCAGTTTACGAGGGGACGAGCAGTACTTC
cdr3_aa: CASSLRGDEQYF

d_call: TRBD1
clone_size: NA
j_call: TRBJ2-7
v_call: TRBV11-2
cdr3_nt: TGTGCCAGCAGCTTAGGCCCGGGACAGATTTCCTACGAGCAGTACTTC
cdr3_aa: CASSLGPGQISYEQYF

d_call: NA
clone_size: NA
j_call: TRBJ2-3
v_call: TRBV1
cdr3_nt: TGCACCAGCAGCCCGGCGGCTAGCGGGGGGACCTGCACAGATACGCAGTATTTT
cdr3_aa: CTSSPAASGGTCTDTQYF

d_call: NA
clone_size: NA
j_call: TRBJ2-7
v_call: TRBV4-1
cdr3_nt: TGCGCCAGCAGCCAAGAGGGTCGACCCTTCCCGGACGAGCAGTACTTC
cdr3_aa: CASSQEGRPFPDEQYF

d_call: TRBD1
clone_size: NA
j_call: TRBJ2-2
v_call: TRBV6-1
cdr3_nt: TGTGCCAGCAACCAGGACAGGGCGGACACCGGGGAGCTGTTTTTT
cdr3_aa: CASNQDRADTGELFF

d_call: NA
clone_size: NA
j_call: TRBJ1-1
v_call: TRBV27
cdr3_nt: TGTGCCAGCAGTCCCTTGGGACATTGGGAAACTGAAGCTTTCTTT
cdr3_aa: CASSPLGHWETEAFF

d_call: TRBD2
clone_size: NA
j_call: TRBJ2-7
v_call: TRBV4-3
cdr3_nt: TGCGCCAGCAGCCAAGATGGTAGCGGGGGTTACGAGCAGTACTTC
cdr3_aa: CASSQDGSGGYEQYF

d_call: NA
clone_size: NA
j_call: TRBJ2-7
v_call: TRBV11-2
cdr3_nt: TGTGCCAGCAGCTTAGGGCTGGGAAGTTACGAGCAGTACTTC
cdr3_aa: CASSLGLGSYEQYF

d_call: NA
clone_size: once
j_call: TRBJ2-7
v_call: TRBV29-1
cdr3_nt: TGCAGCGTTGAAATACAGTACTCCTACGAGCAGTACTTC
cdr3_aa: CSVEIQYSYEQYF

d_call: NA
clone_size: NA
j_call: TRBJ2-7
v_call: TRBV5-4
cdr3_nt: TGTGCCAGCAGCTTGGACTGGGGGAGCTCCTACGAGCAGTACTTC
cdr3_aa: CASSLDWGSSYEQYF

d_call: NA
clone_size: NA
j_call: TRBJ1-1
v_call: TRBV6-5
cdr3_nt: TGTGCCAGCAGCCAGGACAGCATGAACACTGAAGCTTTCTTT
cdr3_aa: CASSQDSMNTEAFF

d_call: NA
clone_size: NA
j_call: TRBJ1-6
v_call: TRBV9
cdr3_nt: TGTGCCAGCAGCGCTGGGGTGGCAGATCTTCCCCTCCACTTT
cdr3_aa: CASSAGVADLPLHF

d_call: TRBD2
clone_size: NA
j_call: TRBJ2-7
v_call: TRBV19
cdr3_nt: TGTGCCAGTAGTTCAGGACTAGCCTTCTACGAGCAGTACTTC
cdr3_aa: CASSSGLAFYEQYF

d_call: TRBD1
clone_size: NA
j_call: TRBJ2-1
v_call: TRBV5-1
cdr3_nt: TGCGCCAGCAGCTTGGTACCCGGGACAGGGGGCTACAATGAGCAGTTCTTC
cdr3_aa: CASSLVPGTGGYNEQFF

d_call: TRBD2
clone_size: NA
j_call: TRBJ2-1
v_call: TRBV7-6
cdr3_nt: TGTGCCAGTGCATCGGGACTAGCGGGTTATAGCTCCTACAATGAGCAGTTCTTC
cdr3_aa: CASASGLAGYSSYNEQFF

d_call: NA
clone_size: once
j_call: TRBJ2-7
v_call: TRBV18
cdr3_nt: TGTGCCAGCTCACCTTCAGGGCTAGCGCGACGGGGCGAGCAGTACTTC
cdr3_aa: CASSPSGLARRGEQYF

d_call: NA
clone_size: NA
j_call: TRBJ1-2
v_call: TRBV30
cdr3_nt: TGTGCCTGGAGTCCACAAACTAACTATGGCTACACCTTC
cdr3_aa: CAWSPQTNYGYTF

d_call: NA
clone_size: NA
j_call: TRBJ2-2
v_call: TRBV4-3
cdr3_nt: TGCGCCAGCAGCCACCTAGAAGCCGGGGAGCTGTTTTTT
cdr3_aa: CASSHLEAGELFF

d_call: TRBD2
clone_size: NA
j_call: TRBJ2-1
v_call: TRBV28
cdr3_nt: TGTGCCAGCAGTCTCCTTAGCGGGAGTAACAATGAGCAGTTCTTC
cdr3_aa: CASSLLSGSNNEQFF